This T cell receptor beta chain was recovered during a study of graft-versus-host responses after intestinal transplantation (dated by TCRdb to the early 2020s). Concerning the study at large: The transplants that recipients got were multivisceral, liver-intestinal, or isolated intestinal. Graft-versus-host and host-versus-graft alloreactive T cell clones were tracked in the graft, circulation and bone marrow after intestinal transplantation using bulk TCR-beta CDR3 sequencing. Donor T cell macrochimerism was defined as a peak of at least 4% donor T cells among recipient peripheral blood mononuclear cells. All recipients received anti-thymocyte globulin induction followed by maintenance tacrolimus and steroids for around 3 years. Alloreactive clones were identified by sequencing pre-transplant mixed lymphocyte reaction products and comparing these products with unstimulated pre-transplant donor and recipient T cells. Rather than going through the commercial service, samples from a few later patients were sequenced in-house on an Illumina MiSeq and processed with MiXCR. The cohort enrolled 20 to 30 intestinal transplant recipients, one of whom was a retransplant, and a few patients without pretransplant specimens were excluded. What the authors observed across the whole study: Early after transplant, peak levels of circulating GvH clones were associated with declines in HvG clones. Patients with donor T cell macrochimerism had high GvH to HvG T cell clonal ratios in their allografts. GvH clones were detected in recipient bone marrow, and some appeared earlier in ileal mucosa or blood, consistent with an intestinal mucosal origin. The relatively low number and heterogeneity of intestinal transplant patients limited the conclusions.

As concerns this clone: Its antigen is currently not known. There are no base qualities to consult, and no much larger clone falls within one base.

In the first month after transplant, blood samples were collected up to 4 times, and after that at least monthly when available. V is shortened by 0 bases, J by 7 bases, and the region joining them spans 15 bases. The germline V gene encodes CDR1 SEHNR and CDR2 FQNEAQ (reference sequence). The cysteine opens and the phenylalanine closes a CDR3 of 15 amino acids. Of all the DNA, just the CDR3 is kept, 45 bases in frame from base 1. Libraries were built with the immunoSEQ multiplex PCR assay. High-throughput TCR-beta CDR3 sequencing of genomic DNA from most patients was performed by Adaptive Biotechnologies. Regarding the original processing steps: Adaptive's ImmunoSEQ software was the source of the TCR sequencing data for around 20 patients, while a few other patients were processed with MiXCR and VDJtools. CDR3 nucleotide sequences shared between donor and recipient were removed because their origin could not be assigned. At least 2-fold expansion over unstimulated cells and a minimum CFSE-low frequency of 0.002% (template counts) or 0.001% (read counts) were required for clones to be classified as alloreactive. Clones detected in sequenced pre-transplant spleen, lymph node, or MLR CFSE-low populations of the donor or recipient were defined as mappable. Cumulative frequency of alloreactive clones was calculated as a percentage of all sequences weighted by copy number. The clones in this table, taken by TCRdb from immuneACCESS, are in-frame only. Not every clone is retained; where verified, under half of the shortfall comes from an unresolved V gene, and the cause of the rest is unknown. The V and J calls and clone size are taken from that table; D and trimming were inferred from the DNA. Within this sample are fewer than 100,000 clones, with around 86% of them counted one time only. Of the sample, over 1.3% is held by the ten largest clones.

Sample: PBMCs, taken 255 days after intestinal transplant. The chain is assembled from TRBV7-9 and TRBJ1-1, and the D gene may be TRBD1, 6 bases matching. The receptor was isolated from a human patient who received an intestinal transplant, so some T cells may come from the graft donor. The CDR3 corresponds to CASSLAQGGLIEAFF. The DNA sequence is TGTGCCAGCAGCTTAGCGCAAGGGGGACTTATTGAAGCTTTCTTT.